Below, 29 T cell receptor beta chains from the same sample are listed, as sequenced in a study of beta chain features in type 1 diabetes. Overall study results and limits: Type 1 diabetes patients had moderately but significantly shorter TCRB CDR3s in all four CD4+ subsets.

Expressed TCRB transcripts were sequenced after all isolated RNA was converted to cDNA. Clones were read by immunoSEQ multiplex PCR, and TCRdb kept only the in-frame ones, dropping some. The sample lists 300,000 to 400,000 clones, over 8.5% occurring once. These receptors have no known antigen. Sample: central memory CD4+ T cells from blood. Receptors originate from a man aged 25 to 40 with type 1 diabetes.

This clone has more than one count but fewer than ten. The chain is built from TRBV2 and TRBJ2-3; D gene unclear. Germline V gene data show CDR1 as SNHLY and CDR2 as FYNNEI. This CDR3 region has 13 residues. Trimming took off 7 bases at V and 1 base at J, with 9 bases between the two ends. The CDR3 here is CASTQQGTDTQYF. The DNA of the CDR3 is TGTGCCAGCACCCAGCAGGGCACAGATACGCAGTATTTT.

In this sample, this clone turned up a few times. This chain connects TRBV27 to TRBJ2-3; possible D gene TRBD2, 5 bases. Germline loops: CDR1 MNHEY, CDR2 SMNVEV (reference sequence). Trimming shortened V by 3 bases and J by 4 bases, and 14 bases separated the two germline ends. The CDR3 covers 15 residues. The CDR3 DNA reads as TGTGCCAGCAGTTTCTCCCCGGGAAGCGCAGATACGCAGTATTTT. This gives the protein CASSFSPGSADTQYF.

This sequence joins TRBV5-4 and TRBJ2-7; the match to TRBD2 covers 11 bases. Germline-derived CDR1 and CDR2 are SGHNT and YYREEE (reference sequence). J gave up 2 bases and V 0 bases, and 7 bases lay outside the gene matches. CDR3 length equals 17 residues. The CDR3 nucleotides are TGTGCCAGCAGCTTGGGACTAGCGGGAACCTCCACCTACGAGCAGTACTTC. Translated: CASSLGLAGTSTYEQYF.

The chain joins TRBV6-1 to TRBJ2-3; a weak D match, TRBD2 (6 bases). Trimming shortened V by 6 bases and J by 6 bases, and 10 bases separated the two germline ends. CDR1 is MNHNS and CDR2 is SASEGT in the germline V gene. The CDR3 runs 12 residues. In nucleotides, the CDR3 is TGTGCCAGCAGAGGTCGGGGGGATACGCAGTATTTT. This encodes CASRGRGDTQYF.

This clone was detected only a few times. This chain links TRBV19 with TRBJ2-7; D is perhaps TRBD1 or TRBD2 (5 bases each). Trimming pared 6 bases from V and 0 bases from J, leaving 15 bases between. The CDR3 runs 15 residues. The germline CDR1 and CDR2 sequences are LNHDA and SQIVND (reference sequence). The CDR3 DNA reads TGTGCCAGTAGAGTCATTGGGGGTAGCTCCTACGAGCAGTACTTC. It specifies CASRVIGGSSYEQYF.

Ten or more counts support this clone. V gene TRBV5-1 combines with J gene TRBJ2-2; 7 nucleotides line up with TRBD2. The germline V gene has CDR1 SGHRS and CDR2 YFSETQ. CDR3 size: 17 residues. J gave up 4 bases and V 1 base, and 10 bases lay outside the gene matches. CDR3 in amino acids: CASSLSWGGSATGELFF. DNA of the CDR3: TGCGCCAGCAGCTTGTCGTGGGGCGGGAGCGCCACCGGGGAGCTGTTTTTT.

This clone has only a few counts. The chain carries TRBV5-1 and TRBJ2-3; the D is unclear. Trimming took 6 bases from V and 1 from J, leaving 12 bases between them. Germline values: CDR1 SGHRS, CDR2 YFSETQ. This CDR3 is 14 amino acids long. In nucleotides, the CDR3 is TGCGCCAGCAAAGCGTCAGGAGGCACAGATACGCAGTATTTT. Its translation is CASKASGGTDTQYF.

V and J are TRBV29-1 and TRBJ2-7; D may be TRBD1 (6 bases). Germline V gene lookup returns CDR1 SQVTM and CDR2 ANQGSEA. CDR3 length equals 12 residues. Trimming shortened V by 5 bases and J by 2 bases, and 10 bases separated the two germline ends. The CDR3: CSVTWTAYEQYF. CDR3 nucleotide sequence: TGCAGCGTTACCTGGACAGCCTACGAGCAGTACTTC.

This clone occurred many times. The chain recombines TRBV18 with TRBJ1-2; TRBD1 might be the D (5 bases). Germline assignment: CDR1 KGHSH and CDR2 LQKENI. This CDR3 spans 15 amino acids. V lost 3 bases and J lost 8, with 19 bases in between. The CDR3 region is CASSPNDRGEGGYTF. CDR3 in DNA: TGTGCCAGCTCACCGAACGACAGAGGGGAGGGAGGCTACACCTTC.

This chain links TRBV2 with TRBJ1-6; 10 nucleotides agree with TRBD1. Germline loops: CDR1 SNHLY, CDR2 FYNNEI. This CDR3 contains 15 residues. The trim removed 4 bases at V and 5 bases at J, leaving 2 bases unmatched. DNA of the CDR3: TGTGCCAGCAGTGGACAGGGGGCCAATAATTCACCCCTCCACTTT. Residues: CASSGQGANNSPLHF.

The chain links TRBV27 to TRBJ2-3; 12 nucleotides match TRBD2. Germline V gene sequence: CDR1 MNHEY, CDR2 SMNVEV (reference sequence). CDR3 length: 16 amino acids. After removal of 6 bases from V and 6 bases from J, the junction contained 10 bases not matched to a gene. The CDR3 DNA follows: TGTGCCAGCAGCCCTGGGCTAGCGGGAGGGCAGGATACGCAGTATTTT. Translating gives CASSPGLAGGQDTQYF.

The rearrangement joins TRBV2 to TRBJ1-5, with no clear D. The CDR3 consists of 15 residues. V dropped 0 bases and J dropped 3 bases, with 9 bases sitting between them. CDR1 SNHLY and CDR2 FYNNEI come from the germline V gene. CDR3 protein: CASSEAWGDNQPQHF. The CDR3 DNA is TGTGCCAGCAGTGAAGCGTGGGGAGACAATCAGCCCCAGCATTTT.

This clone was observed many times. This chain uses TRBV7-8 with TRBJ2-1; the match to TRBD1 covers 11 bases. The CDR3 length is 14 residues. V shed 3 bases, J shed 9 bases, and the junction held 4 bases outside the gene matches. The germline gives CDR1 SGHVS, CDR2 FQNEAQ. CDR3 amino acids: CASSFGQGAFEQFF. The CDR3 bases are TGTGCCAGCAGCTTCGGACAGGGGGCTTTTGAGCAGTTCTTC.

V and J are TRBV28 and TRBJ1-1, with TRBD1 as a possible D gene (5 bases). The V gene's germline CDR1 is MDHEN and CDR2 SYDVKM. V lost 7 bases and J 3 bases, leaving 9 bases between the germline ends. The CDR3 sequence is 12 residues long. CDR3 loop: CASIGTYTEAFF. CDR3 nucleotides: TGTGCCAGCATCGGGACTTACACTGAAGCTTTCTTT.

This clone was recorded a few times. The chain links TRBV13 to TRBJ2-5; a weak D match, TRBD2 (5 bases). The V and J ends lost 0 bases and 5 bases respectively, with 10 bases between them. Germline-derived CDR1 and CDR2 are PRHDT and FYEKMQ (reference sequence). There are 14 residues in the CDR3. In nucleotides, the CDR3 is TGTGCCAGCAGCTTAGGCGGAGGCCGGGAGACCCAGTACTTC. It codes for CASSLGGGRETQYF.

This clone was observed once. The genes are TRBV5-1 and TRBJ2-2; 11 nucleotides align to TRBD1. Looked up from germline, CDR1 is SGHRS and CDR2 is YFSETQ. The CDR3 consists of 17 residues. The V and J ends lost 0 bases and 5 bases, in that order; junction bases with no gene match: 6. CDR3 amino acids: CASSLEGTGGKTGELFF. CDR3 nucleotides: TGCGCCAGCAGCTTGGAGGGGACAGGGGGAAAGACCGGGGAGCTGTTTTTT.

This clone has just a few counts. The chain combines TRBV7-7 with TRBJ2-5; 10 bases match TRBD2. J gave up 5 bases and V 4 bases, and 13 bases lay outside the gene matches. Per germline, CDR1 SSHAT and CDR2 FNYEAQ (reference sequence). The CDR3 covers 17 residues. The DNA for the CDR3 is TGTGCCAGCAGCTCTAGGACTAGCGGACCCTCCCCCGAGACCCAGTACTTC. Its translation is CASSSRTSGPSPETQYF.

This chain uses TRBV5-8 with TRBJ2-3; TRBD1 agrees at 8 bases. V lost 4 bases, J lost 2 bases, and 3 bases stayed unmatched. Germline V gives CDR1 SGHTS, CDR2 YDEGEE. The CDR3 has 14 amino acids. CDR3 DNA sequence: TGTGCCAGCAGCCGACAGGGGACCACAGATACGCAGTATTTT. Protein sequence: CASSRQGTTDTQYF.

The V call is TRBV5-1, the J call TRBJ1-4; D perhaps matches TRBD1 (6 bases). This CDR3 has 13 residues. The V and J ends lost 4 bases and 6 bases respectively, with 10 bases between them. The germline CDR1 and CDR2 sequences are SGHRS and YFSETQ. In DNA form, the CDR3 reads TGCGCCAGCAGCCGGGACATTGATGAAAAACTGTTTTTT. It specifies CASSRDIDEKLFF. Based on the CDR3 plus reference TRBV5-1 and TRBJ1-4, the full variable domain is KAGVTQTPRYLIKTRGQQVTLSCSPISGHRSVSWYQQTPGQGLQFLFEYFSETQRNKGNFPGRFSGRQFSNSRSEMNVSTLELGDSALYLCASSRDIDEKLFFGSGTQLSVL.

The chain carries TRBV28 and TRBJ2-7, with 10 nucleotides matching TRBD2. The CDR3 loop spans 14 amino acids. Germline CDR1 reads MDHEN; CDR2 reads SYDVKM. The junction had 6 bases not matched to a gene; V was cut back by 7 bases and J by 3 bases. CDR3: CASIRTSGDYEQYF. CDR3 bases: TGTGCCAGCATTCGGACTAGCGGTGACTACGAGCAGTACTTC.

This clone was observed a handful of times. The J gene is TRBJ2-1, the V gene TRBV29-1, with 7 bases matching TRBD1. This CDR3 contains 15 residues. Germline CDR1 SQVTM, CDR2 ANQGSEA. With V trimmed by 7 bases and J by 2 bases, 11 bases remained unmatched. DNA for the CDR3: TGCAGCGCCCCCCCCTACAGGGGCACCTACAATGAGCAGTTCTTC. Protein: CSAPPYRGTYNEQFF.

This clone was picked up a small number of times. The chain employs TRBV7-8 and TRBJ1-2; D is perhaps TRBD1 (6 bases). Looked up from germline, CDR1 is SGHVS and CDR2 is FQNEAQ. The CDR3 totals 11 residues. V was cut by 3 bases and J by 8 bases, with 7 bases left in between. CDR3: CASSFRGGYTF. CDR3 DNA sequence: TGTGCCAGCAGCTTCAGGGGAGGCTACACCTTC.

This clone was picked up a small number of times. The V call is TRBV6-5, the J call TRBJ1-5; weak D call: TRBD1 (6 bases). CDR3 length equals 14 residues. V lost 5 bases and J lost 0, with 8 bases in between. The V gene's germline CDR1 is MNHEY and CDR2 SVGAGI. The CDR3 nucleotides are TGTGCCAGCAGTCAGGGGTATAGCAATCAGCCCCAGCATTTT. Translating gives CASSQGYSNQPQHF.

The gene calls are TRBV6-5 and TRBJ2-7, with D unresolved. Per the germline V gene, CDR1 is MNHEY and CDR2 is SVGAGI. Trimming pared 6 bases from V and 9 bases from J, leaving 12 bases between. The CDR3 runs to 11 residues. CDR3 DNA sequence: TGTGCCAGCAGCCAGAGGTATCGGCAGTACTTC. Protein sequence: CASSQRYRQYF.

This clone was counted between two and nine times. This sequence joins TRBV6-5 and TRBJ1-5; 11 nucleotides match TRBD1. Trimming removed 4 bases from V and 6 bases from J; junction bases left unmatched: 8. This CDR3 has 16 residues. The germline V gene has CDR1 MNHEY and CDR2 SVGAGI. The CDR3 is CASSLGGQGAGQPQHF. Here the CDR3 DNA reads TGTGCCAGCAGTTTAGGCGGACAGGGGGCCGGTCAGCCCCAGCATTTT.

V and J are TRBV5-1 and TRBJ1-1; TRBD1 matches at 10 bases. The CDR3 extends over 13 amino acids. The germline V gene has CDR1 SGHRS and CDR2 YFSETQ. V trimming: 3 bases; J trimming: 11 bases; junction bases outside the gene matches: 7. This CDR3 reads CASSYRTGGDAFF. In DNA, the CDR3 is TGCGCCAGCAGCTACAGGACAGGGGGTGACGCTTTCTTT. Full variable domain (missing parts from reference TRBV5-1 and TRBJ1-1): KAGVTQTPRYLIKTRGQQVTLSCSPISGHRSVSWYQQTPGQGLQFLFEYFSETQRNKGNFPGRFSGRQFSNSRSEMNVSTLELGDSALYLCASSYRTGGDAFFGQGTRLTVV.

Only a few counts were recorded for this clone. CDR3 in amino acids: CSVAETSRYEQYF. The CDR3, as DNA: TGCAGCGTTGCCGAGACTAGCCGCTACGAGCAGTACTTC. This chain joins TRBV29-1 and TRBJ2-7, with 7 positions matching TRBD2. Germline V gene lookup returns CDR1 SQVTM and CDR2 ANQGSEA. This CDR3 has 13 amino acids. J lost 3 bases, V lost 4 bases, and 6 bases had no gene match.

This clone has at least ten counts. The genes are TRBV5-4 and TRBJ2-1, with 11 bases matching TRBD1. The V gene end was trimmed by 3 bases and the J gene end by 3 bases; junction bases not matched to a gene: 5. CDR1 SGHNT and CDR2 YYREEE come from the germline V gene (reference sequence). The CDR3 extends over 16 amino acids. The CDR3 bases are TGTGCCAGCAGCTCGGGAGGGACAGGGGGCTACAATGAGCAGTTCTTC. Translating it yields CASSSGGTGGYNEQFF.

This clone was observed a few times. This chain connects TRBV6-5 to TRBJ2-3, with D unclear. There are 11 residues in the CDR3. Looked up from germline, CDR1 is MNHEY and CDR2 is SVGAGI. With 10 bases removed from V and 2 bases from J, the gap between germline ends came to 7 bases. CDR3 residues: CATTATDTQYF. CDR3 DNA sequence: TGTGCCACCACAGCCACAGATACGCAGTATTTT.